Described below is a single T cell receptor (beta chain) sequence and its context. Antigen unknown. The data were produced by immunoSEQ multiplex PCR, yet TCRdb's version contains in-frame clones alone and is incomplete. Of some 140,000 clones listed, around 90% are singletons. The data were taken from a study of T cell responses to AZD1222 COVID-19 vaccine. Study-wide results and limits: White British donors predominated, females outnumbered males, and clonal diversity was possibly underestimated.

With 5 bases clipped from V and 14 bases from J, the junction kept 5 bases outside the gene matches. The CDR3 loop spans 12 amino acids. Germline assignment: CDR1 PRHDT and CDR2 FYEKMQ (reference sequence). The sample here was peripheral blood, taken on day 0 of AZD1222 vaccination. This receptor was taken from an adult in good health. The chain links TRBV13 to TRBJ1-6, with 8 nucleotides matching TRBD1. The CDR3 region has the DNA TGTGCCAGCAGCATGGGACAGGCCTCCCTCCACTTT. This gives the protein CASSMGQASLHF.